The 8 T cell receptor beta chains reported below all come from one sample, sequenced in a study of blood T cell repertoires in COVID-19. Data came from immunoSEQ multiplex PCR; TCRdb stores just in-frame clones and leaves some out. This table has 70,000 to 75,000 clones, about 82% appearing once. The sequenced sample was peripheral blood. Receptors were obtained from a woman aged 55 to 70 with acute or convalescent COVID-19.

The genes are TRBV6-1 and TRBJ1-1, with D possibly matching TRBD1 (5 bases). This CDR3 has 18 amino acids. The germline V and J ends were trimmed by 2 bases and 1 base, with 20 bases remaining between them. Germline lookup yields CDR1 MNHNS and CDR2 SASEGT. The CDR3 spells CASSESNYGGRGNTEAFF. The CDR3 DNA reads TGTGCCAGCAGTGAATCCAACTACGGGGGACGGGGGAACACTGAAGCTTTCTTT.

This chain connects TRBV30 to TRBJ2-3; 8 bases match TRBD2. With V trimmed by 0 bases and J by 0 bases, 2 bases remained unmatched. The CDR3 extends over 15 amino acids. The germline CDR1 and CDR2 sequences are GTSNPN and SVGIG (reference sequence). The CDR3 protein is CAWSVASGSTDTQYF. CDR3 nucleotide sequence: TGTGCCTGGAGTGTAGCTAGCGGGAGCACAGATACGCAGTATTTT.

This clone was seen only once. CDR3 region: CASSDLASQPQHF. The CDR3 DNA reads TGTGCCAGCAGCGACCTAGCGAGTCAGCCCCAGCATTTT. The rearrangement uses TRBV28 and TRBJ1-5; the D is unclear. The CDR3 is made up of 13 amino acids. V gave up 6 bases and J gave up 6 bases, with 12 bases separating them. Germline assignment: CDR1 MDHEN and CDR2 SYDVKM.

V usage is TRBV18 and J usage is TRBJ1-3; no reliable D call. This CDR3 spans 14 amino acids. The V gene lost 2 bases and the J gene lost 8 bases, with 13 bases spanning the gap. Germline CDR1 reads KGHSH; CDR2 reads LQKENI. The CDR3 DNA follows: TGTGCCAGCTCACCAACCTCGCGTATAGACACCATATATTTT. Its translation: CASSPTSRIDTIYF.

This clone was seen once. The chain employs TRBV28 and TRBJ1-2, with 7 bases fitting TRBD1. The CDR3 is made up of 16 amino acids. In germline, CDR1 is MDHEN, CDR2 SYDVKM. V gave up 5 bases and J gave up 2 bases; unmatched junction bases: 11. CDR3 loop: CASSAPRGQRNYGYTF. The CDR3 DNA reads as TGTGCCAGCAGTGCCCCAAGGGGACAGAGAAACTATGGCTACACCTTC.

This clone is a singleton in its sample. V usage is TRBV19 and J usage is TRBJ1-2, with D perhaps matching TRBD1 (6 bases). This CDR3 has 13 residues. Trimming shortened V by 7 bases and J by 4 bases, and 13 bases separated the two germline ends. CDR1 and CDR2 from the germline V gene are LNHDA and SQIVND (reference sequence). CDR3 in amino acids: CASNDRGGYGYTF. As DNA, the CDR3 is TGTGCCAGTAATGACCGAGGGGGCTATGGCTACACCTTC.

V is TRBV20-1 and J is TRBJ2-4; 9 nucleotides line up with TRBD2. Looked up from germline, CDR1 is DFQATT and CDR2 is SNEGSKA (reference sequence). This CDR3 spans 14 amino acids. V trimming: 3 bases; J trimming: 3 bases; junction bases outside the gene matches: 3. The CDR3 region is CSASVAGDKNIQYF. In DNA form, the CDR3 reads TGCAGTGCTAGTGTAGCGGGGGACAAAAACATTCAGTACTTC.

CDR3 region: CASKVAGGGYEQYF. The CDR3 nucleotides are TGTGCCAGCAAGGTTGCGGGAGGGGGCTACGAGCAGTACTTC. The chain has TRBV13 and TRBJ2-7; 9 bases line up with TRBD2. J gave up 3 bases and V 7 bases, and 7 bases lay outside the gene matches. The CDR3 spans 14 residues. Per the germline V gene, CDR1 is PRHDT and CDR2 is FYEKMQ (reference sequence). The full variable domain, in which reference TRBV13 and TRBJ2-7 provide the parts outside the CDR3, is AAGVIQSPRHLIKEKRETATLKCYPIPRHDTVYWYQQGPGQDPQFLISFYEKMQSDKGSIPDRFSAQQFSDYHSELNMSSLELGDSALYFCASKVAGGGYEQYFGPGTRLTVT.